The source of this TCR beta chain is a study of patients and donors after allogeneic stem cell transplantation. TCRdb redid the calling of the RT-PCR reads with MiXCR, one entry per CDR3 protein. The data hold about 90,000 distinct CDR3 sequences, with 45% to 50% observed a single time. The CDR3 consists of 15 residues. The V end was cut by 3 bases, the J end by 3 bases, with 12 bases between. Germline CDR1 SGHVS, CDR2 FQNEAQ. Sample: blood, either unsorted or a sorted T cell fraction (not recorded which). The J gene is TRBJ1-5, the V gene TRBV7-8; the D is unclear. The clonotype comes from a human donor who was either an allogeneic HSCT recipient or a stem cell or donor lymphocyte infusion donor (not recorded which). It is not recorded whose cells these are; they may come from a transplant donor. The DNA of the CDR3 is TGTGCCAGCAGCTTGGACCGGGCAAACAATCAGCCCCAGCATTTT. This translates into CASSLDRANNQPQHF.